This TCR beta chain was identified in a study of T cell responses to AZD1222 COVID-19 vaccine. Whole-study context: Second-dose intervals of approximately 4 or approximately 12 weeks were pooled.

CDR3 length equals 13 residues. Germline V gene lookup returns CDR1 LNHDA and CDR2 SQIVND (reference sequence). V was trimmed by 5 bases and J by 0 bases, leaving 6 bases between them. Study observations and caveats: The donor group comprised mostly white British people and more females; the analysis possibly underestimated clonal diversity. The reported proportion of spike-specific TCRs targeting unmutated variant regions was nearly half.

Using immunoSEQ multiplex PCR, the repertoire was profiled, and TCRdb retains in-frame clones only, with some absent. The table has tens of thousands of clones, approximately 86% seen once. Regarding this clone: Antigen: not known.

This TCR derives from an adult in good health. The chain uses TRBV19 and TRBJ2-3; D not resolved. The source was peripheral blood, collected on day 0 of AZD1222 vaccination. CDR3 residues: CASSLISTDTQYF. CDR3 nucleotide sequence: TGTGCCAGTAGTCTGATCAGCACAGATACGCAGTATTTT.